These 18 T cell receptor beta chains were sequenced from one sample in a study of technical replicates of blood from a few donors. Clones were sequenced by immunoSEQ multiplex PCR, and TCRdb holds only the in-frame ones, with some missing. The sample lists about 85,000 clones; 94% were seen once. Sequencing used T cells isolated from PBMCs. The receptors derive from a human donor in good health.

The CDR3 loop reads CASSSTTNEKLFF. Here the CDR3 DNA reads TGTGCCAGCAGCTCCACAACTAATGAAAAACTGTTTTTT. The rearrangement joins TRBV9 to TRBJ1-4; D gene ambiguous. The CDR3 is made up of 13 amino acids. With 4 bases removed from V and 0 bases from J, the gap between germline ends came to 4 bases. Germline lookup yields CDR1 SGDLS and CDR2 YYNGEE.

J is TRBJ1-1 and V is TRBV15; 9 bases line up with TRBD1. After removal of 2 bases from V and 1 base from J, the junction contained 5 bases not matched to a gene. The germline CDR1 and CDR2 sequences are LNHNV and YYDKDF (reference sequence). This CDR3 contains 16 residues. The CDR3 DNA follows: TGTGCCACCAGCAGACCCGGGACAGGGCCGAACACTGAAGCTTTCTTT. Translated, it gives CATSRPGTGPNTEAFF.

This chain joins TRBV25-1 and TRBJ1-2; tentatively, D is TRBD1 (6 bases). This CDR3 is 13 amino acids long. Between the trimmed V and J ends, which lost 5 bases and 6 bases, there was a span of 13 bases. Germline lookup yields CDR1 MGHDK and CDR2 SYGVNS. The CDR3 sequence: CASSKGGSNGYTF. CDR3 DNA sequence: TGTGCCAGCAGTAAAGGGGGTTCCAATGGCTACACCTTC.

This clone has just a few counts. The chain uses TRBV30 and TRBJ1-1, with 8 bases matching TRBD1. This CDR3 is 13 amino acids long. Germline V CDR1 and CDR2: GTSNPN, SVGIG (reference sequence). Trimming cost V 4 bases and J 2 bases; bases outside gene matches: 3. The CDR3: CAWIGQGNTEAFF. In DNA form, the CDR3 reads TGTGCCTGGATAGGACAGGGTAACACTGAAGCTTTCTTT.

The chain carries TRBV5-1 and TRBJ1-5, with D possibly matching TRBD1 (6 bases). The CDR3 sequence is 13 residues long. Deletions cut 0 bases from V and 5 bases from J, with 6 bases between. Germline V gene sequence: CDR1 SGHRS, CDR2 YFSETQ. In DNA, the CDR3 is TGCGCCAGCAGCTTGGACAGGGATCAGCCCCAGCATTTT. Protein sequence: CASSLDRDQPQHF.

The J gene is TRBJ2-1, the V gene TRBV4-1, with 8 bases lining up with TRBD1. CDR3 length: 16 residues. Losses at the gene ends were 2 bases for V and 5 bases for J; bases not matched to a gene: 8. Germline loops: CDR1 MGHRA, CDR2 YSYEKL. The DNA of the CDR3 is TGCGCCAGCAGCCAATCCCGGACAGGGTTGAACAATGAGCAGTTCTTC. Protein sequence: CASSQSRTGLNNEQFF.

This chain connects TRBV7-8 to TRBJ1-5, with a possible D match to TRBD1 (6 bases). From germline, CDR1 is SGHVS and CDR2 FQNEAQ. V was clipped by 5 bases and J by 6 bases, with 11 bases between them. This CDR3 is built from 13 residues. CDR3: CASSDRTAQPQHF. The CDR3 DNA is TGTGCCAGCAGCGATAGGACAGCTCAGCCCCAGCATTTT.

The chain recombines TRBV9 with TRBJ1-2; TRBD1 matches at 8 bases. Germline CDR1 is SGDLS and CDR2 is YYNGEE. The junction had 7 bases not matched to a gene; V was cut back by 0 bases and J by 6 bases. This CDR3 is 15 amino acids long. DNA for the CDR3: TGTGCCAGCAGCGTAGGTTCAGGGGGCTTCCATGGCTACACCTTC. Translated: CASSVGSGGFHGYTF.

This rearrangement joins TRBV6-4 to TRBJ2-3; D perhaps matches TRBD1 (5 bases). Trimming shortened V by 5 bases and J by 3 bases, and 12 bases separated the two germline ends. CDR3 length: 14 residues. Germline V gene data show CDR1 as MRHNA and CDR2 as SNTAGT. CDR3 coding DNA: TGTGCCAGCAGTCCCGGCCCAGGGACAGATACGCAGTATTTT. Translated: CASSPGPGTDTQYF.

V and J are TRBV4-1 and TRBJ2-7; D possibly corresponds to TRBD1 (5 bases). V lost 3 bases, J lost 3 bases, and 15 bases lay in between. Germline assignment: CDR1 MGHRA and CDR2 YSYEKL. This CDR3 comprises 15 residues. CDR3 region: CASSHDSADFYEQYF. The DNA of the CDR3 is TGCGCCAGCAGCCATGACAGCGCCGACTTCTACGAGCAGTACTTC.

The chain joins TRBV19 to TRBJ1-2; maybe TRBD1 (6 bases). Trimming stripped 3 bases from V and 8 bases from J, with 16 bases between. Germline values: CDR1 LNHDA, CDR2 SQIVND (reference sequence). The CDR3 spans 14 residues. CDR3 sequence: CASSMRAGERGYTF. CDR3 DNA: TGTGCCAGTAGTATGCGGGCAGGGGAGAGGGGCTACACCTTC.

The chain employs TRBV27 and TRBJ2-7, with 8 bases fitting TRBD2. The CDR3 contains 14 residues. CDR1 MNHEY and CDR2 SMNVEV come from the germline V gene (reference sequence). The J segment lost 4 bases and the V segment lost 5 bases, leaving 7 bases of the junction unmatched. This CDR3 reads CASSPQSGGYEQYF. CDR3 sequence (DNA): TGTGCCAGCAGTCCCCAGAGCGGGGGTTACGAGCAGTACTTC.

This clone was observed a handful of times. V gene TRBV29-1 combines with J gene TRBJ1-1; TRBD1 matches 8 bases. Germline V lookup: CDR1 SQVTM, CDR2 ANQGSEA. Trimming removed 6 bases from V and 0 bases from J; junction bases left unmatched: 9. This CDR3 comprises 15 residues. This chain's CDR3 is CSVEEWTGMNTEAFF. DNA of the CDR3: TGCAGCGTGGAGGAGTGGACAGGGATGAACACTGAAGCTTTCTTT.

The rearrangement uses TRBV29-1 and TRBJ2-7; D not resolved. V gave up 5 bases and J gave up 1 base, with 12 bases separating them. Germline assignment: CDR1 SQVTM and CDR2 ANQGSEA. This CDR3 comprises 13 residues. CDR3 sequence: CSVRDSGSYEQYF. The DNA of the CDR3 is TGCAGCGTTCGAGATTCTGGTTCCTACGAGCAGTACTTC.

The CDR3 here is CASSQDPSHRGTGELFF. The DNA for the CDR3 is TGCGCCAGCAGCCAAGATCCTAGCCACAGGGGCACCGGGGAGCTGTTTTTT. V and J are TRBV4-1 and TRBJ2-2; 7 positions match TRBD1. The CDR3 runs 17 residues. V lost 0 bases to trimming and J lost 4 bases; unmatched junction nucleotides: 8. Germline V gives CDR1 MGHRA, CDR2 YSYEKL.

The V call is TRBV29-1, the J call TRBJ2-3; 16 bases align to TRBD2. V trimming: 8 bases; J trimming: 4 bases; junction bases outside the gene matches: 9. In germline, CDR1 is SQVTM, CDR2 ANQGSEA. This CDR3 has 16 amino acids. CDR3 protein: CSTGTSGRAGSDTQYF. CDR3 nucleotides: TGCAGCACCGGGACTAGCGGGAGGGCTGGCTCAGATACGCAGTATTTT.

Only one count was recorded for this clone. The gene calls are TRBV15 and TRBJ2-3; 8 nucleotides line up with TRBD2. Trimming took 5 bases from V and 4 from J; bases not matched to a gene: 11. The CDR3 loop spans 16 amino acids. The V gene's germline CDR1 is LNHNV and CDR2 YYDKDF (reference sequence). The CDR3 bases are TGTGCCACCAGCGGACATAGCGGGATGTTGTCAGATACGCAGTATTTT. Its translation is CATSGHSGMLSDTQYF.

The V call is TRBV5-6, the J call TRBJ1-5; possibly TRBD1 for D (5 bases). The germline V and J ends were trimmed by 2 bases and 7 bases, with 13 bases remaining between them. Germline CDR1 and CDR2: SGHDT and YYEEEE. This CDR3 is 14 amino acids long. The CDR3 DNA sequence: TGTGCCAGCAGCTTTGGCAGGGTGGAACAGCCCCAGCATTTT. As protein: CASSFGRVEQPQHF.